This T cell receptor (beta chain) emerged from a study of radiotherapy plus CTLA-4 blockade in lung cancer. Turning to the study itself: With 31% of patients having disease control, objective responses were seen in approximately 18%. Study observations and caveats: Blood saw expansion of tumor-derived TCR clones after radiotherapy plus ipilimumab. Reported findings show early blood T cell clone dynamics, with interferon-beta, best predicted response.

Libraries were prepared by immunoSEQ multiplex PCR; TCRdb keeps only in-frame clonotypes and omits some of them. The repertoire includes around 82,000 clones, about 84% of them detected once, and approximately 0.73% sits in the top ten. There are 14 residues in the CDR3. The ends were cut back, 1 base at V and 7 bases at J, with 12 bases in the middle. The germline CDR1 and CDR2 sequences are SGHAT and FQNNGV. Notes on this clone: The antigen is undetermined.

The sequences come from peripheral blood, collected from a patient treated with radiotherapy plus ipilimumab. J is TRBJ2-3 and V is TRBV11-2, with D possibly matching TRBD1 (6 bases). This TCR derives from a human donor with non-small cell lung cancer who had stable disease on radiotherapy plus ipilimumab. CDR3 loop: CASSLGRGGYTQYF. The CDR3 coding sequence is TGTGCCAGCAGCTTAGGCAGGGGCGGGTATACGCAGTATTTT.